Listed below are T cell receptor beta chains from one sample, sequenced in a study of shared clonotypes between healthy human individuals. Here immunoSEQ multiplex PCR was the method, and the copy in TCRdb shows in-frame clones only, minus some. The repertoire holds a few million clones, 85% to 95% seen once, with around 0.38% in the top ten. Sequences were obtained from naive CD4+ T cells from PBMCs. The receptor set was obtained from a man aged 18 to 30 in good health. Some clones in this sample may be carry-over from other donors' samples. The CDR3 runs from the conserved cysteine through the conserved F or W. D genes are given only for firm matches. Clone size, where shown, is once, few, many, or a class for clones that have expanded.

d_gene	v_gene	j_gene	abundance	CDR3aa	CDR3nt
TRBD1	TRBV15	TRBJ1-1	.	CATSRFSQGDTEAFF	TGTGCCACCAGCAGATTTTCTCAGGGGGACACTGAAGCTTTCTTT
.	TRBV27	TRBJ1-6	once	CASSRGRAREPLHF	TGTGCCAGCAGTCGGGGGCGGGCAAGGGAGCCCCTCCACTTT
.	TRBV5-1	TRBJ2-2	.	CASSSGTLNTGELFF	TGCGCCAGCAGCTCCGGGACCTTGAACACCGGGGAGCTGTTTTTT
.	TRBV7-6	TRBJ1-1	.	CASSPQMNTEAFF	TGTGCCAGCAGCCCTCAGATGAACACTGAAGCTTTCTTT
TRBD1	TRBV7-9	TRBJ2-2	.	CASSAQGDTGELFF	TGTGCCAGCAGTGCTCAGGGGGACACCGGGGAGCTGTTTTTT
.	TRBV4-1	TRBJ1-6	.	CASSQGAGENSPLHF	TGCGCCAGCAGCCAAGGAGCGGGCGAGAATTCACCCCTCCACTTT
.	TRBV2	TRBJ1-4	.	CASRTERLEKLFF	TGTGCCAGCAGAACAGAAAGACTTGAAAAACTGTTTTTT
.	TRBV29-1	TRBJ2-5	.	CSVRMVLRETQYF	TGCAGCGTCAGGATGGTACTCCGGGAGACCCAGTACTTC
.	TRBV5-6	TRBJ2-7	.	CASSLGRIYEQYF	TGTGCCAGCAGCTTGGGGCGGATCTACGAGCAGTACTTC
.	TRBV30	TRBJ2-7	once	CAWSRVRETRLDEQYF	TGTGCCTGGAGTCGGGTCAGGGAAACAAGACTTGACGAGCAGTACTTC
TRBD1	TRBV19	TRBJ1-1	.	CASSIGPGGLAEAFF	TGTGCCAGTAGTATTGGTCCAGGGGGCTTGGCTGAAGCTTTCTTT
.	TRBV5-1	TRBJ1-3	once	CASSPEPASSGNTIYF	TGCGCCAGCAGTCCCGAGCCAGCCAGCTCTGGAAACACCATATATTTT
.	TRBV19	TRBJ1-1	.	CASSAPTVNTEAFF	TGTGCCAGTAGTGCGCCTACGGTGAACACTGAAGCTTTCTTT
TRBD2	TRBV7-8	TRBJ2-2	once	CASSSWRGLAGLGELFF	TGTGCCAGCAGCTCCTGGAGAGGACTAGCGGGATTGGGGGAGCTGTTTTTT
.	TRBV5-1	TRBJ2-3	.	CASSLTYTRGADTQYF	TGCGCCAGCAGCCTAACCTACACCCGTGGCGCAGATACGCAGTATTTT